This T cell receptor beta chain is from a study of shared clonotypes between healthy human individuals. The assay was immunoSEQ multiplex PCR, and TCRdb's table has in-frame clones only and misses some. The data show millions of clones, about 92% seen once. V was clipped by 4 bases and J by 0 bases, with 21 bases between them. CDR1 is LNHDA, CDR2 SQIVND, per germline (reference sequence). This CDR3 contains 18 residues. CD45RO negativity and positive selection for CCR7 defined naive CD8 cells, a population that excluded terminally differentiated effector memory CD45RA+ cells. This clone occurred once.

Sequencing was performed on naive CD8+ T cells from PBMCs. This TCR derives from a man aged 18 to 29 in good health. Some clones in this sample may be carry-over from other donors' samples. This sequence joins TRBV19 and TRBJ1-1; D might be TRBD1 (5 bases). CDR3 nucleotides: TGTGCCAGTAGTAGTCTTTGGGTCCTGGGACGGATGAACACTGAAGCTTTCTTT. Translating it yields CASSSLWVLGRMNTEAFF.